Shown below are 22 T cell receptor beta chains from a single sample sequenced in a study of T cell clonality in common variable immunodeficiency. Study-wide findings and caveats: Reportedly, TCR beta sequences from common variable immunodeficiency showed fewer deletions and N-nucleotide insertions.

Clones were sequenced by immunoSEQ multiplex PCR, and TCRdb holds only the in-frame ones, with some missing. Altogether around 30,000 clones were found in the sample, and no singletons occur. These receptors are not linked to any known antigen. The specimen sequenced was peripheral blood mononuclear cells. The receptors shown here come from a human donor with common variable immunodeficiency.

This clone has a count of ten or more. The CDR3 end is not reached by the read, which stops 3 residues before it; the germline J gene fills it in. V gene TRBV18 combines with J gene TRBJ2-5, with 7 positions matching TRBD2. CDR3 size: 16 residues. The junction had 8 bases not matched to a gene; V was cut back by 2 bases and J by 2 bases. Per germline, CDR1 KGHSH and CDR2 LQKENI. Incomplete CDR3 DNA: TGTGCCAGCTCACCAACCCTACTAGCGTCACAAGAGACC. It specifies CASSPTLLASQET. The whole CDR3 region reads CASSPTLLASQETQYF.

On this clone: Read coverage stops 3 residues before the CDR3 terminus; the germline J gene supplies the remainder. This chain links TRBV10-3 with TRBJ2-5, with D possibly TRBD1 on 5 matching bases. The V end was cut by 2 bases, the J end by 5 bases, with 15 bases between. Germline CDR1 reads ENHRY; CDR2 reads SYGVKD. The length of the CDR3 is 15 residues. CDR3 sequence: CAISERRGGDETQYF. The covered CDR3 bases are TGTGCCATCAGTGAGAGAAGGGGTGGGGATGAGACC.

Only a few counts were recorded for this clone. The read falls 3 residues short of the CDR3 end, and the missing part is taken from the germline J gene. V and J are TRBV7-9 and TRBJ2-5, with D unresolved. Trimming removed 3 bases from V and 1 base from J, with 12 bases in between. The CDR3 loop spans 15 amino acids. Per germline, CDR1 SEHNR and CDR2 FQNEAQ (reference sequence). CDR3 DNA, as far as it was read: TGTGCCAGCAGCTTGAGCCTGGGCAGCCAAGAGACC. Translated, it gives CASSLSLGSQET. In full, the CDR3 reads CASSLSLGSQETQYF.

As to this clone: The CDR3 goes on 3 residues after the read ends, and that part is filled in from the germline J gene. This chain uses TRBV2 with TRBJ1-3, with 7 bases fitting TRBD1. Germline V CDR1 and CDR2: SNHLY, FYNNEI. CDR3 size: 15 residues. The V segment lost 4 bases and the J segment 5 bases; nucleotides outside the gene matches: 8. The sequenced part of the CDR3 DNA is TGTGCCAGCAGTGTGGAAACAGGGGTTCGAAACACC. It is translated as CASSVETGVRNT. The entire CDR3 is CASSVETGVRNTIYF.

In regard to this clone: The CDR3 end falls 3 residues outside the read, so it is completed with the germline J gene. The chain is built from TRBV18 and TRBJ2-2, with 13 nucleotides matching TRBD2. CDR1 and CDR2 (germline): KGHSH, LQKENI. The V and J ends lost 3 bases and 2 bases, in that order; junction bases with no gene match: 6. CDR3 size: 18 residues. CDR3 residues: CASSPMGLAGLNTGELFF. CDR3 DNA, as far as it was read: TGTGCCAGCTCACCTATGGGACTAGCGGGACTAAACACCGGGGAG.

Many counts were recorded for this clone. The CDR3 end falls 3 residues outside the read, so it is completed with the germline J gene. The rearrangement links TRBV5-1 to TRBJ2-3; D perhaps matches TRBD2 (7 bases). The V end lost 3 bases, the J end lost 2 bases, and 16 bases lay between the germline ends. The CDR3 loop spans 16 amino acids. Germline V gene lookup returns CDR1 SGHRS and CDR2 YFSETQ. The sequenced CDR3 bases are TGCGCCAGCAGCTATTTTGGGGGGGCCCCCACAGATACG. Protein: CASSYFGGAPTDT. In full, the CDR3 reads CASSYFGGAPTDTQYF.

Of note for this clone: The read falls 3 residues short of the CDR3 end, and the missing part is taken from the germline J gene. This chain connects TRBV16 to TRBJ2-7, with 7 bases lining up with TRBD1. V lost 3 bases, J lost 2 bases, and 1 base stayed unmatched. The CDR3 is 13 amino acids. CDR1 KGHSY and CDR2 FQNENV come from the germline V gene. CDR3 amino acids: CASSQTGPYEQYF. CDR3 bases read: TGTGCCAGCAGCCAGACAGGGCCCTACGAG.

In this sample, this clone turned up a few times. The sequenced fragment ends 3 residues before the CDR3 boundary, so the rest is inferred from the germline J gene. The chain joins TRBV7-7 to TRBJ1-3; 10 bases agree with TRBD1. Germline V gives CDR1 SSHAT, CDR2 FNYEAQ (reference sequence). V lost 4 bases and J lost 8; bases outside the gene matches: 2. CDR3 length: 13 residues. The sequenced CDR3 bases are TGTGCCAGCAGCTCGGACAGGGGGGACACC. Protein product: CASSSDRGDT. The entire CDR3 is CASSSDRGDTIYF.

Comment on this clone: The CDR3 goes on 3 residues after the read ends, and that part is filled in from the germline J gene. The J gene is TRBJ1-2, the V gene TRBV6-1, with TRBD1 matching over 7 bases. There are 15 residues in the CDR3. V shed 4 bases, J shed 2 bases, and the junction held 7 bases outside the gene matches. In germline, CDR1 is MNHNS, CDR2 SASEGT. Partial CDR3 DNA: TGTGCCAGCAGTGGCTCGGGACAGTTCAACTATGGC. Residues: CASSGSGQFNYG. The whole CDR3 protein reads CASSGSGQFNYGYTF.

This clone turned up a few times. With the read ending 3 residues before the CDR3 end, the germline J gene is used to fill in that end. V usage is TRBV7-1 and J usage is TRBJ2-7, with D maybe TRBD2 (5 bases). TRBV7-1 has ORF status, its function being uncertain. This CDR3 has 20 residues. Trimming left V 3 bases short and J 1 base short, with 28 bases between. The sequenced part of the CDR3 DNA is TGTGCCAGCAGCTCGGGAGTAATCGGCGGGTTGGAATTCCTATCCTACGAG. Its translation is CASSSGVIGGLEFLSYE. The complete CDR3 sequence is CASSSGVIGGLEFLSYEQYF.

With respect to this clone: The read ends 3 residues early relative to the CDR3; the germline J gene fills the gap. The chain uses TRBV7-9 and TRBJ1-1; D might be TRBD1 (6 bases). The CDR3 is 14 residues long. Trimming stripped 1 base from V and 4 bases from J, with 10 bases between. The germline V gene encodes CDR1 SEHNR and CDR2 FQNEAQ (reference sequence). The sequenced part of the CDR3 DNA is TGTGCCAGCAGCTTAGACCTCAGGGGCACTGAA. As protein: CASSLDLRGTE. The CDR3 in full is CASSLDLRGTEAFF.

The table lists this clone with a few counts. The read is 3 residues too short to cover the CDR3 end, so that end is filled in from the germline J gene. This chain links TRBV11-2 with TRBJ1-1; D not certain. Trimming took off 6 bases at V and 0 bases at J, with 14 bases between the two ends. There are 15 residues in the CDR3. Germline CDR1 is SGHAT and CDR2 is FQNNGV. The part of the CDR3 DNA that was read is TGTGCCAGCAGTCTCACCCCCGACTTGAACACTGAA. Protein: CASSLTPDLNTE. The entire CDR3 protein is CASSLTPDLNTEAFF.

As to this clone: The missing CDR3 end, 3 residues past where the read stops, is filled in from the germline J gene. The rearrangement uses TRBV20-1 and TRBJ2-1; a possible D gene is TRBD1 (6 bases). Trimming removed 6 bases from V and 7 bases from J, with 16 bases in between. The CDR3 is 13 amino acids. Per the germline V gene, CDR1 is DFQATT and CDR2 is SNEGSKA (reference sequence). CDR3 DNA, as far as it was read: TGCAGTGCAACGACGCCGCAGGGGAATGAG. Protein sequence: CSATTPQGNE. The entire CDR3 protein reads CSATTPQGNEQFF.

This clone was seen at least ten times. The missing CDR3 end, 3 residues past where the read stops, is filled in from the germline J gene. The chain couples TRBV12-3 or TRBV12-4 to TRBJ1-1; D unclear. Trimming pared 5 bases from V and 5 bases from J, leaving 15 bases between. The CDR3 sequence is 14 residues long. Here the CDR3 reads CASSMYPPGTEAFF. CDR3 DNA (partial): TGTGCCAGCAGTATGTATCCCCCAGGAACTGAA.

This clone was seen more than once but under ten times. Sequencing ends 3 residues short of the CDR3 end; the germline J gene provides the rest. The chain has TRBV7-8 and TRBJ2-7, with 10 bases lining up with TRBD2. The CDR3 length is 15 residues. Unmatched junction bases numbered 8, after V lost 5 bases and J lost 4 bases. CDR1 is SGHVS and CDR2 is FQNEAQ in the germline V gene. Partial CDR3 DNA: TGTGCCAGCAGCCCTAGGACTAGCGGAGAATACGAG. The encoded protein is CASSPRTSGEYE. The whole CDR3 is CASSPRTSGEYEQYF.

Comment on this clone: The CDR3 end lies 3 residues beyond the end of the read and is filled in from the germline J gene. The chain carries TRBV19 and TRBJ1-1; tentative D call: TRBD1 (6 bases). The germline CDR1 and CDR2 sequences are LNHDA and SQIVND (reference sequence). V was pared by 8 bases and J by 2 bases, with 12 bases between. The CDR3 has 13 amino acids. This chain's CDR3 is CASHREFNTEAFF. CDR3 bases read: TGTGCCAGTCACAGGGAATTCAACACTGAA.

CDR3 DNA (partial): TGTGCCAGCAGTGACAGGGTTGGGGCCAACGTC. Its translation: CASSDRVGANV. The CDR3 in full is CASSDRVGANVLTF. The chain recombines TRBV2 with TRBJ2-6; perhaps TRBD1 as D (5 bases). The read stops 3 residues short of the end of the CDR3; the missing end is completed from the germline J gene. Germline-derived CDR1 and CDR2 are SNHLY and FYNNEI. Trimming removed 3 bases from V and 3 bases from J, with 6 bases in between. This CDR3 spans 14 amino acids.

This clone was detected a few times. The read ends 3 residues early relative to the CDR3; the germline J gene fills the gap. The V and J genes are TRBV5-5 and TRBJ2-1; no firm D call. CDR1 is SGHKS and CDR2 is YYEKEE in the germline V gene (reference sequence). The CDR3 runs 12 residues. The V end was cut by 3 bases, the J end by 9 bases, with 10 bases between. The CDR3 spells CASSYDFGEQFF. CDR3 DNA (partial): TGTGCCAGCAGCTACGACTTTGGTGAG.

This clone has ten or more counts. The sequenced fragment ends 3 residues before the CDR3 boundary, so the rest is inferred from the germline J gene. V gene TRBV19 combines with J gene TRBJ1-3; no clear D. Germline V lookup: CDR1 LNHDA, CDR2 SQIVND (reference sequence). The CDR3 length is 14 residues. Trimming took off 3 bases at V and 3 bases at J, with 9 bases between the two ends. The CDR3 bases that were read are TGTGCCAGTAGTATCGCAGGAGTTGGAAACACC. It specifies CASSIAGVGNT. The whole CDR3 sequence is CASSIAGVGNTIYF.

This clone was seen more than once but under ten times. Coverage ceases 3 residues before the CDR3 finishes, and the germline J gene fills in the end. This chain links TRBV25-1 with TRBJ1-1; D is perhaps TRBD1 (6 bases). Trimming took off 3 bases at V and 4 bases at J, with 12 bases between the two ends. The CDR3 totals 14 residues. Germline CDR1 MGHDK, CDR2 SYGVNS. CDR3 bases read: TGTGCCAGCAGTGATATGTGGGGGCGCACTGAA. Translated: CASSDMWGRTE. The entire CDR3 protein is CASSDMWGRTEAFF.

On this clone: The missing CDR3 end, 3 residues past where the read stops, is filled in from the germline J gene. This sample also contains other DNA sequences that code for the same CDR3. The V and J genes are TRBV19 and TRBJ2-1, with a possible D match to TRBD2 (6 bases). V was pared by 4 bases and J by 1 base, with 20 bases between. This CDR3 has 18 residues. CDR1 and CDR2 (germline): LNHDA, SQIVND (reference sequence). CDR3 loop: CASSTGVTGLSSYNEQFF. The sequenced CDR3 bases are TGTGCCAGTAGTACGGGGGTCACCGGACTGAGTTCCTACAATGAG. Supplemented by reference TRBV19 and TRBJ2-1, the full variable domain reads DGGITQSPKYLFRKEGQNVTLSCEQNLNHDAMYWYRQDPGQGLRLIYYSQIVNDFQKGDIAEGYSVSREKKESFPLTVTSAQKNPTAFYLCASSTGVTGLSSYNEQFFGPGTRLTVL.

Worth noting for this clone: The read ends 3 residues early relative to the CDR3; the germline J gene fills the gap. The V gene is TRBV30, the J gene TRBJ1-6; maybe TRBD1 (5 bases). V dropped 3 bases and J dropped 3 bases, with 15 bases sitting between them. CDR1 and CDR2 from the germline V gene are GTSNPN and SVGIG (reference sequence). The CDR3 covers 16 residues. The CDR3 sequence is CAWRIQGRGYNSPLHF. The DNA read from the CDR3 is TGTGCCTGGAGGATTCAGGGAAGGGGCTATAATTCACCC. Full variable domain (missing parts from reference TRBV30 and TRBJ1-6): SQTIHQWPATLVQPVGSPLSLECTVEGTSNPNLYWYRQAAGRGLQLLFYSVGIGQISSEVPQNLSASRPQDRQFILSSKKLLLSDSGFYLCAWRIQGRGYNSPLHFGNGTRLTVT.